Listed below are T cell receptor beta chains from one sample, sequenced in a study of T cells after yellow fever vaccination. TCRdb analysed the 5' RACE reads with MiXCR anew, one entry per CDR3 protein. Among more than 450,000 distinct CDR3 sequences listed, just over 20% were seen once. Here the sequenced sample was PBMCs, taken more than 20 days after the first yellow fever vaccination. These receptors originate from a man younger than 30 who received the YFV17D yellow fever vaccine. The conserved cysteine and the conserved F or W are not part of the CDR3 here.

j_call | v_call | cdr3_aa
TRBJ2-7 | TRBV12-3/TRBV12-4 | ASLEGSSYEQY
TRBJ2-7 | TRBV9 | ASSVGFGPSYEQY
TRBJ1-1 | TRBV5-1 | ASSSQGGRGEAF
TRBJ2-2 | TRBV12-3/TRBV12-4 | ASSFAGTAGELF
TRBJ1-1 | TRBV11-2 | ASSLDAGTNTEAF
TRBJ2-1 | TRBV6-1 | ASNEQGDGYNEQF
TRBJ2-3 | TRBV5-4 | ASSSGLAWHTDTQY
TRBJ2-1 | TRBV10-3 | AIRDKSSYNEQF
TRBJ2-7 | TRBV30 | AWSVESGYLVEQY
TRBJ2-1 | TRBV11-2 | ASSGYGRGVTYNEQF
TRBJ1-1 | TRBV4-3 | ASSHLREGATTEAF
TRBJ2-7 | TRBV7-2 | ASSNNRDSYEQY
TRBJ2-2 | TRBV7-9 | ASSQTGARTGELF
TRBJ2-5 | TRBV24-1 | ATSDPDGEETQY
TRBJ1-4 | TRBV9 | ASTEGLTKEKLF
TRBJ1-1 | TRBV7-8 | ASSLGGATIKAEAF
TRBJ2-1 | TRBV6-1 | ASGGLTSYNEQF
TRBJ2-7 | TRBV27 | ASSLQGTDEQY
TRBJ2-3 | TRBV5-1 | ASSPQVGRDTQY
TRBJ1-2 | TRBV7-2 | ASSSWTGSVSGYT
TRBJ2-3 | TRBV4-3 | ASSQGTSGGSWTQY
TRBJ2-5 | TRBV11-3 | ASSLREYETQY
TRBJ1-2 | TRBV4-3 | ASSQDNRGRYGYT
TRBJ2-2 | TRBV6-2/TRBV6-3 | ASSYWRAGELF
TRBJ1-1 | TRBV7-9 | ASSFGQFAEAF
TRBJ2-3 | TRBV10-3 | AISEGQGGTDTQY
TRBJ1-1 | TRBV6-1 | ASSITGYTEAF
TRBJ1-1 | TRBV6-5 | ASSYRAWGQLKLNTEAF
TRBJ2-1 | TRBV15 | ATSRDRSSYNEQF
TRBJ2-7 | TRBV10-3 | AISEIAGYEQY